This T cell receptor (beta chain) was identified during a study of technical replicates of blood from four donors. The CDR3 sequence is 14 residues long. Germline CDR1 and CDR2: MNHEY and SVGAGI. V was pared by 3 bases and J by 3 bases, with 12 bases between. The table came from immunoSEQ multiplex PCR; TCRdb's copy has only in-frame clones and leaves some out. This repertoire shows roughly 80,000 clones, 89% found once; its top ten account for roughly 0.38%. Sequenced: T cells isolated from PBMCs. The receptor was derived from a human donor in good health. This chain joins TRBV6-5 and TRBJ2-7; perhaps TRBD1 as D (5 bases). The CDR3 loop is CASSYDRQFYEQYF. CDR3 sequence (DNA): TGTGCCAGCAGTTATGACAGACAATTCTACGAGCAGTACTTC.